One T cell receptor beta chain is described in this entry. The participants were between about 18 and 100 years old and came from under 25 US areas. Cohort 3 donors counted as recovered after two negative PCRs, clearance, or resolved symptoms. The sample originates from a study of blood T cell repertoires in COVID-19. About the research overall: Whether acute or convalescent, the COVID-19 samples came from the United States, Italy and Spain.

The germline V gene has CDR1 SNHLY and CDR2 FYNNEI. The CDR3 totals 15 residues. V lost 0 bases and J 6 bases, leaving 14 bases between the germline ends. Original methodology: Estimated nucleated cell counts came from reference gene primer amplification. Assay: immunoSEQ multiplex PCR; the TCRdb copy retains only in-frame clones and omits some. Clone size and the V and J calls come from that table; the DNA yielded D and trimming. Of 140,000 to 150,000 clones listed, approximately 87% are singletons. The sequenced sample consisted of PBMCs or T cells enriched from blood (not recorded which). The chain links TRBV2 to TRBJ1-1; no clear D. This TCR was recovered from a man aged 55-75 years who had recovered from COVID-19. The CDR3, as DNA: TGTGCCAGCAGTGAAGCGCTTCGAGGTTTCGCTGAAGCTTTCTTT. Amino acid sequence: CASSEALRGFAEAFF.